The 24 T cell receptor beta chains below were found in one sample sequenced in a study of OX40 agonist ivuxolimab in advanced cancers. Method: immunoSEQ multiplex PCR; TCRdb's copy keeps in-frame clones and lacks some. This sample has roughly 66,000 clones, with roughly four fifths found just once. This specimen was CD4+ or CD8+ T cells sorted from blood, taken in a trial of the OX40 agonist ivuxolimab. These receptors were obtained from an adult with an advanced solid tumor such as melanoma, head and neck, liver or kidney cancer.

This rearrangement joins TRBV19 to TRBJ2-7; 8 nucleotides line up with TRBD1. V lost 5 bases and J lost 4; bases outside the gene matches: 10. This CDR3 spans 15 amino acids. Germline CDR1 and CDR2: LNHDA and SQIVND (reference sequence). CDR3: CASSPPGTGLYEQYF. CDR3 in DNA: TGTGCCAGTAGTCCGCCCGGGACAGGCCTTTACGAGCAGTACTTC.

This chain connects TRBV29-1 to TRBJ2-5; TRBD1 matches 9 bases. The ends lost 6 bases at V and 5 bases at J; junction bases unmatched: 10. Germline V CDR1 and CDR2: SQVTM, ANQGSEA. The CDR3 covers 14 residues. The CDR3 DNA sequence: TGCAGCGTCCGTTCACAGGGGGCGAGGGAGACCCAGTACTTC. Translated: CSVRSQGARETQYF.

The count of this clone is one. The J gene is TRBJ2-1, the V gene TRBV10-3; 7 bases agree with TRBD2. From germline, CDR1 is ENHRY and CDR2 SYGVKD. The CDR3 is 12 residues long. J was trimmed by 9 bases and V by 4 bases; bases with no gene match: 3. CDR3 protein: CAISAGGSEQFF. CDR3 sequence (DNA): TGTGCCATCAGTGCGGGAGGTAGTGAGCAGTTCTTC.

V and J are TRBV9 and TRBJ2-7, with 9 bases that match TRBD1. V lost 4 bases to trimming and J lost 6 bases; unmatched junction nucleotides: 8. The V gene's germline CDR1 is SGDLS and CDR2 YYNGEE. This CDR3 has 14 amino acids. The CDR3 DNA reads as TGTGCCAGCAGCACCACAGGGGGCGGATTCGAGCAGTACTTC. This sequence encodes CASSTTGGGFEQYF. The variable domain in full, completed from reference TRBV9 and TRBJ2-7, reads DSGVTQTPKHLITATGQRVTLRCSPRSGDLSVYWYQQSLDQGLQFLIQYYNGEERAKGNILERFSAQQFPDLHSELNLSSLELGDSALYFCASSTTGGGFEQYFGPGTRLTVT.

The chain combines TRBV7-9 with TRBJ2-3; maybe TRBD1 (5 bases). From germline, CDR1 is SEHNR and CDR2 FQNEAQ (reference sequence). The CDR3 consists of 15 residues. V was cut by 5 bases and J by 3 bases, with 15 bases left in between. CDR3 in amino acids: CASSARRAETDTQYF. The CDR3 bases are TGTGCCAGCAGCGCGCGCAGGGCCGAGACAGATACGCAGTATTTT.

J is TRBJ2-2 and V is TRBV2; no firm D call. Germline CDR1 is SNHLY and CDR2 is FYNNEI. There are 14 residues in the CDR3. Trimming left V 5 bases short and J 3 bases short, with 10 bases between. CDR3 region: CASSFRPDTGELFF. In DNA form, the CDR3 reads TGTGCCAGCAGTTTTCGGCCGGACACCGGGGAGCTGTTTTTT.

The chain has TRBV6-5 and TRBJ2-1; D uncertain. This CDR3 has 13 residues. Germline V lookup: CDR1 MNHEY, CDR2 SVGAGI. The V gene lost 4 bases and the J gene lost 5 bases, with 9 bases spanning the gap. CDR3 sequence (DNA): TGTGCCAGCAGTTTCACGGACCACAATGAGCAGTTCTTC. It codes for CASSFTDHNEQFF.

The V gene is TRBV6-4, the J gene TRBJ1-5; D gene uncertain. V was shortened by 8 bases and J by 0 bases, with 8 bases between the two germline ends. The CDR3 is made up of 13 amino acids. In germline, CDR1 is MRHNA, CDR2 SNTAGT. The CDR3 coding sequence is TGTGCCAGCTCTCTCGGTAGCAATCAGCCCCAGCATTTT. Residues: CASSLGSNQPQHF.

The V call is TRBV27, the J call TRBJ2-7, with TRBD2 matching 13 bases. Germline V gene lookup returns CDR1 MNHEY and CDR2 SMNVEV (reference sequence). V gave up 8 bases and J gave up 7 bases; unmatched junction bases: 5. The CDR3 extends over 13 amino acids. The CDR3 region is CASGGTSGIEQYF. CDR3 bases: TGTGCCAGCGGAGGGACTAGCGGGATTGAGCAGTACTTC.

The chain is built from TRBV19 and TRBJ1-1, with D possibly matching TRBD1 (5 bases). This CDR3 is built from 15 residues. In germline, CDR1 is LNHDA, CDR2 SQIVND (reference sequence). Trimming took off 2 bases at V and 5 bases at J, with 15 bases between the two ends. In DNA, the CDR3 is TGTGCCAGTAGTATATCCCCCAGGGCAGGGACTGAAGCTTTCTTT. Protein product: CASSISPRAGTEAFF.

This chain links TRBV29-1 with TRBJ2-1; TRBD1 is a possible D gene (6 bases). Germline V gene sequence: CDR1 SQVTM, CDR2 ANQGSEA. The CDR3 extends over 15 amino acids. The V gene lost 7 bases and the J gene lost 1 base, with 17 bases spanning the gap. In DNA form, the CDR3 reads TGCAGCGATTCCCCGGGACAAACTTCCTACAATGAGCAGTTCTTC. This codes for CSDSPGQTSYNEQFF.

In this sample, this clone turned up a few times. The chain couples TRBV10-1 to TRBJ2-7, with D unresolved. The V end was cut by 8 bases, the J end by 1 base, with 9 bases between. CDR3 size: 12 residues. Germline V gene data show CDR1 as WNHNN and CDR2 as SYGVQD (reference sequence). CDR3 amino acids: CASGVGSYEQYF. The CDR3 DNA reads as TGCGCCAGCGGGGTTGGTTCCTACGAGCAGTACTTC.

The CDR3 DNA follows: TGTGCCAGCAGCTTACAGGCGGGACACAGCAATCAGCCCCAGCATTTT. This encodes CASSLQAGHSNQPQHF. V is TRBV7-8 and J is TRBJ1-5; D is perhaps TRBD1 (6 bases). V was shortened by 2 bases and J by 1 base, with 12 bases between the two germline ends. The CDR3 consists of 16 residues. Germline loops: CDR1 SGHVS, CDR2 FQNEAQ. The whole variable domain, remainder taken from reference TRBV7-8 and TRBJ1-5, is GAGVSQSPRYKVAKRGQDVALRCDPISGHVSLFWYQQALGQGPEFLTYFQNEAQLDKSGLPSDRFFAERPEGSVSTLKIQRTQQEDSAVYLCASSLQAGHSNQPQHFGDGTRLSIL.

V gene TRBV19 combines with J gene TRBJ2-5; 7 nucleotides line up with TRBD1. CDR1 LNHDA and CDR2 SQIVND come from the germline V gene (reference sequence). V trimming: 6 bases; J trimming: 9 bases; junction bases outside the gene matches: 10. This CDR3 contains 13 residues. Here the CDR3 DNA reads TGTGCCAGTAGCAAACCGGGACAGCCGGCCCAGTACTTC. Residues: CASSKPGQPAQYF.

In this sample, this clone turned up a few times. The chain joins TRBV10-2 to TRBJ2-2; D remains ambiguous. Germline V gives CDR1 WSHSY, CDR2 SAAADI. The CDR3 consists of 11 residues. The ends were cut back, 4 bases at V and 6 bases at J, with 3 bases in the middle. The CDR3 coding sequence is TGCGCCAGCAGTGTAGCCGGGGAGCTGTTTTTT. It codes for CASSVAGELFF.

CDR3 sequence (DNA): TGCGCCAGCAGCTTGGTGGGCAGGGGAACTTACCAGCAGTACTTC. Protein product: CASSLVGRGTYQQYF. The V and J genes are TRBV5-1 and TRBJ2-7; tentative D call: TRBD1 (6 bases). The length of the CDR3 is 15 residues. Germline assignment: CDR1 SGHRS and CDR2 YFSETQ. V was shortened by 0 bases and J by 8 bases, with 18 bases between the two germline ends.

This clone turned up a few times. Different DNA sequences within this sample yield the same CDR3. The CDR3 loop reads CASSLGQGNYGYTF. As DNA, the CDR3 is TGTGCCAGCAGCTTGGGACAGGGAAACTATGGCTACACCTTC. The V call is TRBV7-2, the J call TRBJ1-2, with 9 bases fitting TRBD1. The CDR3 length is 14 residues. J was trimmed by 2 bases and V by 3 bases; bases with no gene match: 1. Germline V lookup: CDR1 SGHTA, CDR2 FQGNSA.

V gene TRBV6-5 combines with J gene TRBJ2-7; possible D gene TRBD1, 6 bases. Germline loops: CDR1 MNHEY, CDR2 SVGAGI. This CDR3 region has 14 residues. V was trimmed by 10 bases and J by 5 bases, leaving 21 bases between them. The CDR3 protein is CATNRPGRDNEQYF. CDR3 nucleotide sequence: TGTGCCACAAATCGCCCGGGCAGGGACAACGAGCAGTACTTC.

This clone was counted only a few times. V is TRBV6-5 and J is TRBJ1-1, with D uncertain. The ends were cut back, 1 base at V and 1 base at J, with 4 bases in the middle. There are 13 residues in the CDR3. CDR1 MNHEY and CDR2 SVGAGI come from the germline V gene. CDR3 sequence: CASSYLENTEAFF. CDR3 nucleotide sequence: TGTGCCAGCAGTTACTTGGAGAACACTGAAGCTTTCTTT.

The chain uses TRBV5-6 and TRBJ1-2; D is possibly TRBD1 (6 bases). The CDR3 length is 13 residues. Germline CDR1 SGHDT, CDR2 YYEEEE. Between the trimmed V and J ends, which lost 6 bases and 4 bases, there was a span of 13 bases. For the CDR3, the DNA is TGTGCCAGCAAACTGACGGACAGCTATGGCTACACCTTC. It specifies CASKLTDSYGYTF.

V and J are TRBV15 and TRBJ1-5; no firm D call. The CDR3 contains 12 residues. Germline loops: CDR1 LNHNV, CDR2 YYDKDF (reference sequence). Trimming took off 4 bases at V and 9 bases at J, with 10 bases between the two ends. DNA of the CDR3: TGTGCCACCAGCACGCCGCTGGCGCCCCAGCATTTT. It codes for CATSTPLAPQHF.

The CDR3 DNA follows: TGTGCCTGGAGCCGGGACAGGGGGCAAGAAAAACTGTTTTTT. It translates to CAWSRDRGQEKLFF. This chain links TRBV30 with TRBJ1-4, with 12 bases matching TRBD1. The J segment lost 8 bases and the V segment lost 3 bases, leaving 4 bases of the junction unmatched. CDR1 is GTSNPN and CDR2 is SVGIG in the germline V gene (reference sequence). This CDR3 has 14 residues.

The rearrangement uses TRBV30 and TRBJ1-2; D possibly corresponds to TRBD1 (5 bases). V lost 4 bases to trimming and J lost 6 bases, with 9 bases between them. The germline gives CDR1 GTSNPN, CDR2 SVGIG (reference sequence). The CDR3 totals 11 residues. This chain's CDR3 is CAWTTGNGYTF. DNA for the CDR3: TGTGCCTGGACCACAGGCAATGGCTACACCTTC.

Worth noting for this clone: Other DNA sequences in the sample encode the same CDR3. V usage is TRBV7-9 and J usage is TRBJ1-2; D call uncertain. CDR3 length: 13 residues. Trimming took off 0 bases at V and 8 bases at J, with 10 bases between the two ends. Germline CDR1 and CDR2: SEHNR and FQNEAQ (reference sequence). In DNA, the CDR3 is TGTGCCAGCAGCTTAGCCGAGTCGGGAGGCTACACCTTC. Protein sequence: CASSLAESGGYTF.